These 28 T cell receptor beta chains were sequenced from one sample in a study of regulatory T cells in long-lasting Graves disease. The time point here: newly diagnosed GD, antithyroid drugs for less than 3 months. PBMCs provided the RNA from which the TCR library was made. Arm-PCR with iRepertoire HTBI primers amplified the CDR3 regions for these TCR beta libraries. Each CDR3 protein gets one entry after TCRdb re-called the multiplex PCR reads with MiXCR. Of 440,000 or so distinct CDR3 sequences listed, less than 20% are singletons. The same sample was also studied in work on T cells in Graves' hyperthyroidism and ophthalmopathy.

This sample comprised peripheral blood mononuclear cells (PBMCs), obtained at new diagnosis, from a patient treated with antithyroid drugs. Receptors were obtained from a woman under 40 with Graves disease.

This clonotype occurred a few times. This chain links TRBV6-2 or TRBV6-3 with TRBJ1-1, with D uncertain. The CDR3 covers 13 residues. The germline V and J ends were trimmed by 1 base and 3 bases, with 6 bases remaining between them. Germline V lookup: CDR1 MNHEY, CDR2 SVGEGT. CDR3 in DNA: TGTGCCAGCAGTTACTTAGGGCACACTGAAGCTTTCTTT. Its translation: CASSYLGHTEAFF.

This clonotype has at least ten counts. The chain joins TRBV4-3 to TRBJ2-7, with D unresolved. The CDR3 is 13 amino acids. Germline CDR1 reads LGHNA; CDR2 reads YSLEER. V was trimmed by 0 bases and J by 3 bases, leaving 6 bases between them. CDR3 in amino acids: CASSQDHGYEQYF. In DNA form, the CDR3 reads TGCGCCAGCAGCCAAGATCATGGCTACGAGCAGTACTTC.

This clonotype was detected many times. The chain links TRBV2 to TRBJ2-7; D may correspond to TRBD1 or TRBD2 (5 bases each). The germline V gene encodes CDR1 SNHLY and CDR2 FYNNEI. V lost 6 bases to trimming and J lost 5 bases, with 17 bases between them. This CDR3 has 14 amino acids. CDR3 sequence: CASRNFGALNEQYF. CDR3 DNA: TGTGCCAGCAGGAACTTCGGGGCCCTCAACGAGCAGTACTTC.

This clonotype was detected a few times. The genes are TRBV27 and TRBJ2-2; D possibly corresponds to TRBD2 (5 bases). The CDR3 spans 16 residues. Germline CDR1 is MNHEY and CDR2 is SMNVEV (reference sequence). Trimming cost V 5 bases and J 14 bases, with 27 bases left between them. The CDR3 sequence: CASSPDLGFTSGKLFF. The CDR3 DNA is TGTGCCAGCAGTCCCGACCTGGGTTTTACCTCGGGGAAACTGTTTTTT.

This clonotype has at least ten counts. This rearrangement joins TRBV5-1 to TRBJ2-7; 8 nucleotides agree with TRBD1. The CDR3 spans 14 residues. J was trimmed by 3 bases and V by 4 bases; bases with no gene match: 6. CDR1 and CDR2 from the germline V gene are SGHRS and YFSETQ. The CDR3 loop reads CASSLGTGRYEQYF. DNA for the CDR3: TGCGCCAGCAGCCTCGGGACAGGACGCTACGAGCAGTACTTC.

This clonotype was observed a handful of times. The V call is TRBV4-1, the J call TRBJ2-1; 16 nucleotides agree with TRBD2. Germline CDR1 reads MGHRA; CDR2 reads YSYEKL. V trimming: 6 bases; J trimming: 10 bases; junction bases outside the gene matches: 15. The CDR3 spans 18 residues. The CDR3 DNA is TGCGCCAGCAGGCAGGGACTAGCGGGAGGGAAAACTTTCTGGGAGCAGTTCTTC. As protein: CASRQGLAGGKTFWEQFF.

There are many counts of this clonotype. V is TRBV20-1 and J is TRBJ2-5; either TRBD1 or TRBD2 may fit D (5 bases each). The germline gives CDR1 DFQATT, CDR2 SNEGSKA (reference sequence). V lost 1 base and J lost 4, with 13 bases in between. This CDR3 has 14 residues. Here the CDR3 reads CSARGIRGVETQYF. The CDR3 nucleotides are TGCAGTGCTAGAGGGATTCGGGGCGTAGAGACCCAGTACTTC.

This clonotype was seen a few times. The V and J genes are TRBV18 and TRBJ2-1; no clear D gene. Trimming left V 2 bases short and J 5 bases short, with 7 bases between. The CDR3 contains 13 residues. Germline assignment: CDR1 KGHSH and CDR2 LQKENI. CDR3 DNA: TGTGCCAGCTCACCAACAAGGAACAATGAGCAGTTCTTC. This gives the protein CASSPTRNNEQFF.

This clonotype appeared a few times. CDR3 amino acids: CASSQVPEGTDTQYF. CDR3 nucleotide sequence: TGCGCCAGCAGCCAAGTACCGGAGGGGACAGATACGCAGTATTTT. This rearrangement joins TRBV4-1 to TRBJ2-3; a possible D gene is TRBD2 (6 bases). This CDR3 contains 15 residues. V was pared by 1 base and J by 3 bases, with 11 bases between. Per the germline V gene, CDR1 is MGHRA and CDR2 is YSYEKL.

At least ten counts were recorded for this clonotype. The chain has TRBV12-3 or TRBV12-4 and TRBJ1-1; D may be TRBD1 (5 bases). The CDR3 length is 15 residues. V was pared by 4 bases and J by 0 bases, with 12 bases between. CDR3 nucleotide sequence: TGTGCCAGCAGTTACGTTCAGGGATTGAACACTGAAGCTTTCTTT. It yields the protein CASSYVQGLNTEAFF.

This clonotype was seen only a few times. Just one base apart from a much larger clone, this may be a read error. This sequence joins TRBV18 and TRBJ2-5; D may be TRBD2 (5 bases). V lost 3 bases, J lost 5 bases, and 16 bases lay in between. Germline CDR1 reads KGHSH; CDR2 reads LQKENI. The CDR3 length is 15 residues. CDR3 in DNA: TGTGCCAGCTCACCTCTCGGGGTTCCGCCGGAGACCCAGTACTTC. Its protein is CASSPLGVPPETQYF.

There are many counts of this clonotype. The CDR3 spells CASTLRVDYNEQFF. CDR3 DNA sequence: TGTGCCAGCACCCTTCGGGTTGACTACAATGAGCAGTTCTTC. The chain recombines TRBV28 with TRBJ2-1; unclear D gene. The CDR3 is made up of 14 amino acids. The germline V gene encodes CDR1 MDHEN and CDR2 SYDVKM. Deletions cut 7 bases from V and 3 bases from J, with 13 bases between. Filled out from reference TRBV28 and TRBJ2-1, the complete variable domain reads DVKVTQSSRYLVKRTGEKVFLECVQDMDHENMFWYRQDPGLGLRLIYFSYDVKMKEKGDIPEGYSVSREKKERFSLILESASTNQTSMYLCASTLRVDYNEQFFGPGTRLTVL.

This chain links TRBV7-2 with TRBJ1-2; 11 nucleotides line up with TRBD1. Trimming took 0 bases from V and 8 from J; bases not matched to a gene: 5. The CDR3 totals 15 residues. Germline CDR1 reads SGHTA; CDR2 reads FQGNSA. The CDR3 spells CASSLAGTGGIGYTF. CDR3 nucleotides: TGTGCCAGCAGCTTAGCTGGGACAGGGGGGATCGGCTACACCTTC.

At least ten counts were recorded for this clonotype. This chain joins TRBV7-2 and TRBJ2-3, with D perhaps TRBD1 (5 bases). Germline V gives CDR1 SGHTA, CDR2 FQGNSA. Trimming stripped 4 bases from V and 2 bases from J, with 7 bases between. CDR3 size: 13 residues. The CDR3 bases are TGTGCCAGCAGCTCGACAGTCACAGATACGCAGTATTTT. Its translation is CASSSTVTDTQYF. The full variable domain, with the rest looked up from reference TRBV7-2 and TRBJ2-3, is GAGVSQSPSNKVTEKGKDVELRCDPISGHTALYWYRQSLGQGLEFLIYFQGNSAPDKSGLPSDRFSAERTGGSVSTLTIQRTQQEDSAVYLCASSSTVTDTQYFGPGTRLTVL.

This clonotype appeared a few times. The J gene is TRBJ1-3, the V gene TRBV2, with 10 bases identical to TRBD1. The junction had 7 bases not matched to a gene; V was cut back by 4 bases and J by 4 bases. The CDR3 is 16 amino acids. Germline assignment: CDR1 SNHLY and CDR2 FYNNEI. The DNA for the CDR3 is TGTGCCAGCAGTGGTGGACAGGGGGAATTCGGAAACACCATATATTTT. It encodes CASSGGQGEFGNTIYF.

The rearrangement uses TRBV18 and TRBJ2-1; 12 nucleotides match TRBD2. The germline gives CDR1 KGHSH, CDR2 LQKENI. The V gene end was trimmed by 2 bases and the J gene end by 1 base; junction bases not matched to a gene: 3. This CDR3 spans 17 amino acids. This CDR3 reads CASSPRLAGVSYNEQFF. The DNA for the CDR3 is TGTGCCAGCTCACCAAGACTAGCGGGAGTATCCTACAATGAGCAGTTCTTC.

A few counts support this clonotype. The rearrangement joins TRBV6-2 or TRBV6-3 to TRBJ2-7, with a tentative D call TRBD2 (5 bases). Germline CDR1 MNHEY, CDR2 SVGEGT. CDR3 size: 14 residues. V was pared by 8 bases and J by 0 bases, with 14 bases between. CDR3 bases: TGTGCCAGCGGCCTCTCGGGGAGCTCCTACGAGCAGTACTTC. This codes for CASGLSGSSYEQYF.

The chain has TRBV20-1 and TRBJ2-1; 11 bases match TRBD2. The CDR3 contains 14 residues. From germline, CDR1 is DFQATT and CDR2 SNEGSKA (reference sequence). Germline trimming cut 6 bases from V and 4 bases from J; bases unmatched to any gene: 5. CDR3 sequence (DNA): TGCAGTGCCACGAGACTAGCGGGATACAATGAGCAGTTCTTC. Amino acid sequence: CSATRLAGYNEQFF.

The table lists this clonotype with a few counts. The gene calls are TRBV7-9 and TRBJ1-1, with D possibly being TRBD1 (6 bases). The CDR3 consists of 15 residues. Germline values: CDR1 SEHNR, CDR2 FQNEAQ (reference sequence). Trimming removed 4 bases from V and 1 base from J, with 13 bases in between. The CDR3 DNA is TGTGCCAGCAGCTCGACGACCAGGGGGAACACTGAAGCTTTCTTT. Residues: CASSSTTRGNTEAFF.

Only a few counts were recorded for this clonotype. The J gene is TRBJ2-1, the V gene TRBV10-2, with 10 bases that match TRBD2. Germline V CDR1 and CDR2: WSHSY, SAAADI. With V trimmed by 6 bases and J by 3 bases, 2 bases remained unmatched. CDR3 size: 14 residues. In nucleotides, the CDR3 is TGCGCCAGCAGGGAGCGGGAGGGCTACAATGAGCAGTTCTTC. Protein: CASREREGYNEQFF.

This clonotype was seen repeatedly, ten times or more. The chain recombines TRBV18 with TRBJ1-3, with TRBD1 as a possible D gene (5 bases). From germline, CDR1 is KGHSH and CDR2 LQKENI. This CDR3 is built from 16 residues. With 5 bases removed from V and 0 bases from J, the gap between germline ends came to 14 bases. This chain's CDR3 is CASSTRQRSSGNTIYF. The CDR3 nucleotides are TGTGCCAGCTCAACGAGACAGCGTTCCTCTGGAAACACCATATATTTT.

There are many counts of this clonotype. The CDR3 spells CASSQDPSYEQYF. DNA of the CDR3: TGTGCCAGCAGCCAAGATCCGTCCTACGAGCAGTACTTC. The rearrangement joins TRBV3-1 to TRBJ2-7; D call uncertain. With 0 bases removed from V and 1 base from J, the gap between germline ends came to 4 bases. CDR1 and CDR2 (germline): LGHDT, YNNKEL (reference sequence). The CDR3 has 13 residues.

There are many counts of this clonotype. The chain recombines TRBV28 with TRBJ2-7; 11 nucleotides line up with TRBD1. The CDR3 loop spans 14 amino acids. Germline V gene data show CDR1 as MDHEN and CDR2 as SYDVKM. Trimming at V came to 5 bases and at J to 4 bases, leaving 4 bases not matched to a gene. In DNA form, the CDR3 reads TGTGCCAGCAGTCCCGGGACAGGGGGATACGAGCAGTACTTC. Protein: CASSPGTGGYEQYF.

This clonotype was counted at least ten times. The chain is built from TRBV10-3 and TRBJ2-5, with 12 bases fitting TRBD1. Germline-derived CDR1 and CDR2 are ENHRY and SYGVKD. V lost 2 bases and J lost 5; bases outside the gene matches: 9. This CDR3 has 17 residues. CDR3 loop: CAISERPPGTGGETQYF. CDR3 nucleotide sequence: TGTGCCATCAGTGAGAGGCCTCCCGGGACAGGGGGCGAGACCCAGTACTTC.

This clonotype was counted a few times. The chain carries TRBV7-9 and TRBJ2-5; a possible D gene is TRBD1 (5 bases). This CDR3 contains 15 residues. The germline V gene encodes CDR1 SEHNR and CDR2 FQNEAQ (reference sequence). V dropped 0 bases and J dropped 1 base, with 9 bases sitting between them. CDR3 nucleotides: TGTGCCAGCAGCTTAGCTGTCAGGGCCCAAGAGACCCAGTACTTC. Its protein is CASSLAVRAQETQYF.

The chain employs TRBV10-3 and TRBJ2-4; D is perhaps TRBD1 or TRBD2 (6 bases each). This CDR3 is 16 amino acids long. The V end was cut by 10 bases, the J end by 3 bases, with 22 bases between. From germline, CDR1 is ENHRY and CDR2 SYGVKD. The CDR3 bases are TGTGCCAGCAAACCGGGGGCCGGGGGAGGCAAAAACATTCAGTACTTC. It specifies CASKPGAGGGKNIQYF.

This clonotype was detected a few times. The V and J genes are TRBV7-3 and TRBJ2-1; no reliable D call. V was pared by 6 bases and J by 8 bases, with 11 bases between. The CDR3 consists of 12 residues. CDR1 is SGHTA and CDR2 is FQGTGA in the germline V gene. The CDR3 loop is CASRATGDEQFF. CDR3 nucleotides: TGTGCCAGCAGGGCGACCGGAGATGAGCAGTTCTTC.

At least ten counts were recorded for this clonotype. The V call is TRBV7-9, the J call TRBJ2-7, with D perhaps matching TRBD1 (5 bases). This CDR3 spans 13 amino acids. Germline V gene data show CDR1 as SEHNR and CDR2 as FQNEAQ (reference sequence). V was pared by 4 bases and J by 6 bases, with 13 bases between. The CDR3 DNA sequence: TGTGCCAGCAGCTACCAACAGGTATCCGAGCAGTACTTC. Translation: CASSYQQVSEQYF.